This T cell receptor beta chain was recorded in a study of cytomegalovirus exposure and HLA in healthy donors. Study results and limitations: Researchers counted about 150 TCR beta chains as cytomegalovirus-associated.

A note on this clone: Antigen unknown.

Both 60 Vbeta primers and 13 Jbeta primers went into the PCR. Using immunoSEQ multiplex PCR, the repertoire was profiled, and TCRdb retains in-frame clones only, with some absent. Among 85,000 to 100,000 clones listed, over 65% were seen once. Material for sequencing was PBMCs. The TCR sequence derives from a man aged 60 to 75 in good health and CMV-seropositive.

The CDR3 here is CASSTTAVAGYTF. The CDR3 nucleotides are TGCGCCAGCAGCACTACAGCGGTGGCTGGCTACACCTTC. The V call is TRBV5-1, the J call TRBJ1-2; no definite D call. Trimming removed 4 bases at V and 7 bases at J, with 14 bases between. CDR1 is SGHRS, CDR2 YFSETQ, per germline. The CDR3 covers 13 residues.